The sequence of this T cell receptor beta chain was determined in a study of blood T cells in healthy people across ages. Across the whole study: For every two T cells, template switching captured about one barcoded beta molecule. General observations from the study: With unsorted PBMCs, a conclusive comparison of naive versus antigen-experienced cells was not possible.

The CDR3 consists of 14 residues. Trimming at V came to 4 bases and at J to 5 bases, leaving 7 bases not matched to a gene. Germline CDR1 LGHDT, CDR2 YNNKEL (reference sequence). This clonotype occurred a few times. The antigen is unknown. A J-beta primer mix and a sample-barcoded 5' primer were used in a second PCR of roughly 7 to 12 cycles. Each CDR3 protein gets one entry after TCRdb re-called the 5' RACE reads with MiXCR. The sample holds some 780,000 distinct CDR3 sequences, more than 55% seen once. The TCR was taken from a man aged 40-49 years in good health. Sequenced material: blood. The genes are TRBV3-1 and TRBJ1-2; 7 bases are shared with TRBD1. CDR3: CASSRRQGRYGYTF. The CDR3 bases are TGTGCCAGCAGCCGTAGACAGGGCCGGTATGGCTACACCTTC. Variable domain in full (rest from reference TRBV3-1 and TRBJ1-2): DTAVSQTPKYLVTQMGNDKSIKCEQNLGHDTMYWYKQDSKKFLKIMFSYNNKELIINETVPNRFSPKSPDKAHLNLHINSLELGDSAVYFCASSRRQGRYGYTFGSGTRLTVV.